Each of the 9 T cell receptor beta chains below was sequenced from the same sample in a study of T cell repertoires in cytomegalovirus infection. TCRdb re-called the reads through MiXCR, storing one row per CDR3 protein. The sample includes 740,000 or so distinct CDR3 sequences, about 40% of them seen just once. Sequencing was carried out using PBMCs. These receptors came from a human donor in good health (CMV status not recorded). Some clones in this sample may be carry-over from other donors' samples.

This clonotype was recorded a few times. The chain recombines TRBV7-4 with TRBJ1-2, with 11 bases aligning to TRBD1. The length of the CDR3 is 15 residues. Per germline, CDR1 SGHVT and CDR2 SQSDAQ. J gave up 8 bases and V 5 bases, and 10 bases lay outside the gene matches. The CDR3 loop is CASSPRLDRGPGYTF. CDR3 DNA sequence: TGTGCCAGCAGCCCCCGACTGGACAGGGGGCCCGGCTACACCTTC.

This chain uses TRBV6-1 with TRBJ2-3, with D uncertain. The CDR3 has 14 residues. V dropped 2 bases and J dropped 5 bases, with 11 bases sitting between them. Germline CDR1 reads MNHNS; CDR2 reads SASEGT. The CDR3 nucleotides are TGTGCCAGCAGTGAAAGGCATTTTAGAGATACGCAGTATTTT. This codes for CASSERHFRDTQYF.

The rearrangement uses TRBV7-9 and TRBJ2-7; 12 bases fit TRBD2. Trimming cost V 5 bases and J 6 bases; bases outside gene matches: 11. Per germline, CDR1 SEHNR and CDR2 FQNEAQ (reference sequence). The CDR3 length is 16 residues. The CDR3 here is CASSGGLAGLLSEQYF. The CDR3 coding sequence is TGTGCCAGCAGCGGAGGACTAGCGGGACTTTTGAGCGAGCAGTACTTC.

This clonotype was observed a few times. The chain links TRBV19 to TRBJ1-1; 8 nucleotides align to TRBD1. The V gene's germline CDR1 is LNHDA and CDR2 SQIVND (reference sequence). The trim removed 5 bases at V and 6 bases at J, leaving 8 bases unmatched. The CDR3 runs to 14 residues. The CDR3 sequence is CASSGLTGVSEAFF. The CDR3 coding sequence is TGTGCCAGTAGTGGCCTGACAGGGGTCTCTGAAGCTTTCTTT.

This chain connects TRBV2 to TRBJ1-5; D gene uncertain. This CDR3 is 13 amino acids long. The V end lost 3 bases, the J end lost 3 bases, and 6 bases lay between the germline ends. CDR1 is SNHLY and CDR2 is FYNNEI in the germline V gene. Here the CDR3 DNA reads TGTGCCAGCAGTGATAGGGTCAATCAGCCCCAGCATTTT. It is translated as CASSDRVNQPQHF.

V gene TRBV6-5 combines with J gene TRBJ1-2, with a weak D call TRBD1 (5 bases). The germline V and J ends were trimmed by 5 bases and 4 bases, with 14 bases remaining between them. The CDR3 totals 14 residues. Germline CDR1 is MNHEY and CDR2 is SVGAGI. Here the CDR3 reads CASSAPGTSYGYTF. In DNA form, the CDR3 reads TGTGCCAGCAGTGCCCCCGGGACTTCCTATGGCTACACCTTC.

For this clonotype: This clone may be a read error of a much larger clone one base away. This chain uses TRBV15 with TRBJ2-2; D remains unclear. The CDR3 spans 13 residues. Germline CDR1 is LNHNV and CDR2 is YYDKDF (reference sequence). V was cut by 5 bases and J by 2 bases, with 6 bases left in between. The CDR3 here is CATSLVNTGELFF. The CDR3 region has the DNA TGTGCCACCAGCTTAGTCAACACCGGGGAGCTGTTTTTT. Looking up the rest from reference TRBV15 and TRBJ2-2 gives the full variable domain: DAMVIQNPRYQVTQFGKPVTLSCSQTLNHNVMYWYQQKSSQAPKLLFHYYDKDFNNEADTPDNFQSRRPNTSFCFLDIRSPGLGDTAMYLCATSLVNTGELFFGEGSRLTVL.

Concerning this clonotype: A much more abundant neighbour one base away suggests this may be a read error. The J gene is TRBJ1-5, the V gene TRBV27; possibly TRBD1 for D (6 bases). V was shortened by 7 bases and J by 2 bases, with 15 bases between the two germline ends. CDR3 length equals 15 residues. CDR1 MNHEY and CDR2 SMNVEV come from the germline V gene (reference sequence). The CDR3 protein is CASISRGGGNQPQHF. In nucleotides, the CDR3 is TGTGCCAGCATTTCCAGGGGTGGGGGCAATCAGCCCCAGCATTTT.

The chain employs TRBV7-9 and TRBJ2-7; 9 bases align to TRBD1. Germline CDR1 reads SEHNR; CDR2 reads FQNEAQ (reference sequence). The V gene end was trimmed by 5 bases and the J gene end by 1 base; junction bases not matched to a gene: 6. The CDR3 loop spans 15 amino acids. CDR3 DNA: TGTGCCAGCAGCCGCGATGGACAGGGGTCCTACGAGCAGTACTTC. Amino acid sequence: CASSRDGQGSYEQYF.